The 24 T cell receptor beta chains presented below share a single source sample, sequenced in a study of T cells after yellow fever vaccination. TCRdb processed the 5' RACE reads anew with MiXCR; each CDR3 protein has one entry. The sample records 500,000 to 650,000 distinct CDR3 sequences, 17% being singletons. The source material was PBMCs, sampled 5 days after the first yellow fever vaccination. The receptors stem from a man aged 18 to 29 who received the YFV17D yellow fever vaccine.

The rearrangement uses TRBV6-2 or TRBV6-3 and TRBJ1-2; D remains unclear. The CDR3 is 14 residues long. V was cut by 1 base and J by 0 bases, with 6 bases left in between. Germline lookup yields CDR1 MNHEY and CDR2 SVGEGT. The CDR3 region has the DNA TGTGCCAGCAGTTACTTCCAGCCTAACTATGGCTACACCTTC. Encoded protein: CASSYFQPNYGYTF.

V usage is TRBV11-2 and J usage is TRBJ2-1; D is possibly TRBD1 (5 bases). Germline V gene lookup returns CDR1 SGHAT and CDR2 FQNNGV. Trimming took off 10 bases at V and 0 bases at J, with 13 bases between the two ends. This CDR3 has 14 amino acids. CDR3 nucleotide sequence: TGTGCCACCGGCTTACAGGCCTCCTACAATGAGCAGTTCTTC. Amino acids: CATGLQASYNEQFF.

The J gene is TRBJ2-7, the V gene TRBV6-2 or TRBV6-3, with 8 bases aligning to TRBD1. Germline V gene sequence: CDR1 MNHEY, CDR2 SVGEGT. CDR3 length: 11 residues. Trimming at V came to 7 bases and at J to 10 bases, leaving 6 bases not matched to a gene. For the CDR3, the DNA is TGTGCCAGCAATGAGCAGGGGGCCCAGTACTTC. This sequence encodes CASNEQGAQYF.

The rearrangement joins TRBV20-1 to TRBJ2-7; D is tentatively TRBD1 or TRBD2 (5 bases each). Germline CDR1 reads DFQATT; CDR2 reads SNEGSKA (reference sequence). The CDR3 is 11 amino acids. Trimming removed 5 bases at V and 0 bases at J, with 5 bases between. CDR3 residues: CSAGTSYEQYF. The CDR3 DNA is TGCAGTGCTGGGACCTCCTACGAGCAGTACTTC.

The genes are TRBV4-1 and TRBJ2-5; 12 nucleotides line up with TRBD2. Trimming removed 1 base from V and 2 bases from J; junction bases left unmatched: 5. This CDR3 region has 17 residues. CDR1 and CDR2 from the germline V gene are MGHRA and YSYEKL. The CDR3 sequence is CASSQGTSGDLQETQYF. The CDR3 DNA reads TGCGCCAGCAGCCAAGGGACTAGCGGGGACCTACAAGAGACCCAGTACTTC.

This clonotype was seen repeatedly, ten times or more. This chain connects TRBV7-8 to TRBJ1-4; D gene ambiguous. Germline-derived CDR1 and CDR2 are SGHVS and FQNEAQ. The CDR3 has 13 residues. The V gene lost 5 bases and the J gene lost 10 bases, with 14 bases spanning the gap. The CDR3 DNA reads TGTGCCAGCAGCCCCAGGCGAGACGGAAAACTGTTTTTT. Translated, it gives CASSPRRDGKLFF. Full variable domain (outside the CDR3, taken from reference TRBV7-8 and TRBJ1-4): GAGVSQSPRYKVAKRGQDVALRCDPISGHVSLFWYQQALGQGPEFLTYFQNEAQLDKSGLPSDRFFAERPEGSVSTLKIQRTQQEDSAVYLCASSPRRDGKLFFGSGTQLSVL.

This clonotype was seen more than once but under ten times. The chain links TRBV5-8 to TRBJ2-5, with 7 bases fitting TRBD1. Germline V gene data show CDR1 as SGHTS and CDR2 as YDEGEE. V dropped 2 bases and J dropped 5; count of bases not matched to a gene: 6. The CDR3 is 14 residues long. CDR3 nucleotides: TGTGCCAGCAGCTTTGGAGACAGGGCGGAGACCCAGTACTTC. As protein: CASSFGDRAETQYF.

CDR3 nucleotides: TGTGCCAGCAGCCTTCTAGCGGGGGAGGCAAATACGCAGTATTTT. Protein product: CASSLLAGEANTQYF. V usage is TRBV11-1 and J usage is TRBJ2-3; 10 bases are shared with TRBD2. The CDR3 totals 15 residues. Germline-derived CDR1 and CDR2 are SGHAT and FQDESV (reference sequence). J lost 7 bases, V lost 5 bases, and 9 bases had no gene match.

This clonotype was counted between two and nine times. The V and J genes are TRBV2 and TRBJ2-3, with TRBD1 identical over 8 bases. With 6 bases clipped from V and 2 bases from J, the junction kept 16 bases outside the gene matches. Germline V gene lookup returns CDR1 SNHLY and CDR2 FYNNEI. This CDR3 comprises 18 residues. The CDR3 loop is CASRIPLGQGAYTDTQYF. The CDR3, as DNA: TGTGCCAGCAGAATTCCCCTCGGGCAGGGGGCTTACACAGATACGCAGTATTTT. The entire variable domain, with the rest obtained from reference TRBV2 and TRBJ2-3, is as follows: EPEVTQTPSHQVTQMGQEVILRCVPISNHLYFYWYRQILGQKVEFLVSFYNNEISEKSEIFDDQFSVERPDGSNFTLKIRSTKLEDSAMYFCASRIPLGQGAYTDTQYFGPGTRLTVL.

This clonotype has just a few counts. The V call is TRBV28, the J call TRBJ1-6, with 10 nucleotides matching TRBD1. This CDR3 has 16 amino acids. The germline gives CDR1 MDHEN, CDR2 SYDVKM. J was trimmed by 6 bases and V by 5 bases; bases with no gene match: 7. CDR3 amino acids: CASSLRWTGGNSPLHF. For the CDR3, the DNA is TGTGCCAGCAGTCTTCGCTGGACAGGGGGTAATTCACCCCTCCACTTT.

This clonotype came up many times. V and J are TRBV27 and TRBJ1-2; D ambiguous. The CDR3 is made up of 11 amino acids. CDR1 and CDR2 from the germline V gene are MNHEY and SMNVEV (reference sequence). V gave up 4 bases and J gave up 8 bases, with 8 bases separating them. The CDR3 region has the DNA TGTGCCAGCAGTTCTCACGGGGGCTACACCTTC. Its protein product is CASSSHGGYTF.

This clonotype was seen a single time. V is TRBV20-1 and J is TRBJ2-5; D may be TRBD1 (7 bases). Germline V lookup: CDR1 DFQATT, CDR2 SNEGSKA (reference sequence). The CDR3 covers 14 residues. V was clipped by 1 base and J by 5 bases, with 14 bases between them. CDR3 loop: CSARVGGGWETQYF. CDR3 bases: TGCAGTGCTAGAGTAGGAGGGGGCTGGGAGACCCAGTACTTC.

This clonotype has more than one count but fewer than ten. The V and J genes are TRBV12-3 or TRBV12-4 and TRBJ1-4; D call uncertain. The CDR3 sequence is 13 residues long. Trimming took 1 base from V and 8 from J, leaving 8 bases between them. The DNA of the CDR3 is TGTGCCAGCAGTTTAGGGACGTCAGAAAAACTGTTTTTT. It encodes CASSLGTSEKLFF.

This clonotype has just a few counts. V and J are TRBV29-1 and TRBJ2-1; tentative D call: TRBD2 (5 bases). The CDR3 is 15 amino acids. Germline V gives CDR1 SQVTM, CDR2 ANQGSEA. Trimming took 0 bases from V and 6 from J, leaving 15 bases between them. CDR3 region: CSVEDGRGTVNEQFF. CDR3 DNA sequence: TGCAGCGTTGAAGACGGACGGGGAACAGTCAATGAGCAGTTCTTC.

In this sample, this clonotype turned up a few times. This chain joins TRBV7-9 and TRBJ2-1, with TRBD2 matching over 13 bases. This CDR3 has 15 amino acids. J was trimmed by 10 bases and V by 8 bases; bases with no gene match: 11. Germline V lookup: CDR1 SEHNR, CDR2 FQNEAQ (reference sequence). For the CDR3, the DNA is TGTGCCAGCGTCAGACTAGCGGGGGGCCCCACGGAGCAGTTCTTC. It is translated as CASVRLAGGPTEQFF.

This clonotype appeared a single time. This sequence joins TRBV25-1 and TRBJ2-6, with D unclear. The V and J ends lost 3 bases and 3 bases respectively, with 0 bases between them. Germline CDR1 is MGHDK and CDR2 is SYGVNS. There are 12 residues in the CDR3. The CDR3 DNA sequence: TGTGCCAGCAGTGATGGGGCCAACGTCCTGACTTTC. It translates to CASSDGANVLTF.

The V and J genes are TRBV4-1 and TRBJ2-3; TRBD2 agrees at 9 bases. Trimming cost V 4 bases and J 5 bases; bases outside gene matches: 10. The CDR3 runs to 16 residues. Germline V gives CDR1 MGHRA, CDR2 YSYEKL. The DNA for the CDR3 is TGCGCCAGCAGCCCCCACTTAGCGGGGGCGGTAGATACGCAGTATTTT. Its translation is CASSPHLAGAVDTQYF.

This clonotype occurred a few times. The CDR3 DNA reads TGTGCCAGCAGCCAAGATCGGGACAGAAATTCACCCCTCCACTTT. Amino acid sequence: CASSQDRDRNSPLHF. The V gene is TRBV4-2, the J gene TRBJ1-6; 7 nucleotides match TRBD1. The CDR3 length is 15 residues. J was trimmed by 7 bases and V by 0 bases; bases with no gene match: 3. Germline V gene lookup returns CDR1 LGHNA and CDR2 YNFKEQ.

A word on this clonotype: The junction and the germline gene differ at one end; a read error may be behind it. Here the CDR3 reads CANSESQETQYF. As DNA, the CDR3 is TGTGCCAACAGTGAATCCCAAGAGACCCAGTACTTC. This chain connects TRBV6-1 to TRBJ2-5; D remains unclear. This CDR3 comprises 12 residues. Germline V gene data show CDR1 as MNHNS and CDR2 as SASEGT.

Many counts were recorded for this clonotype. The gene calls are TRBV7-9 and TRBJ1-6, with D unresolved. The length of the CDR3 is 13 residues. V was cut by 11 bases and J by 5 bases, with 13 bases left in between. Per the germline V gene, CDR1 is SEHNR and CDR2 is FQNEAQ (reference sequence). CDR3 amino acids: CAAQVGNNSPLHF. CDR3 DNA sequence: TGTGCCGCGCAGGTCGGGAATAATTCACCCCTCCACTTT.

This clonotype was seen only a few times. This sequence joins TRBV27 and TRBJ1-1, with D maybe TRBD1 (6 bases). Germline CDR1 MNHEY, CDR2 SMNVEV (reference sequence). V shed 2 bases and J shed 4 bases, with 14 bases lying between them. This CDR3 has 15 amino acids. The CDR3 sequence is CASSLASSGATEAFF. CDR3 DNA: TGTGCCAGCAGTTTAGCTTCATCAGGGGCCACTGAAGCTTTCTTT.

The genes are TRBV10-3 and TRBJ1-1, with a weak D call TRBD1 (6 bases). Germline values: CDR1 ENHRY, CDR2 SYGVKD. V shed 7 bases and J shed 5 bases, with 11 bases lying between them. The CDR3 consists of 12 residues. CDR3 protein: CAITTGQTEAFF. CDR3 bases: TGTGCCATCACTACAGGGCAAACTGAAGCTTTCTTT.

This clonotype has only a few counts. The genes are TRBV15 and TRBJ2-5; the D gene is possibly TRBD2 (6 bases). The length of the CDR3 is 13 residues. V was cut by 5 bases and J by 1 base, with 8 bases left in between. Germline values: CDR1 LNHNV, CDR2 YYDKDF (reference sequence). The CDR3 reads CATSGGIQETQYF. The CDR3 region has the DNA TGTGCCACCAGCGGGGGGATCCAAGAGACCCAGTACTTC.

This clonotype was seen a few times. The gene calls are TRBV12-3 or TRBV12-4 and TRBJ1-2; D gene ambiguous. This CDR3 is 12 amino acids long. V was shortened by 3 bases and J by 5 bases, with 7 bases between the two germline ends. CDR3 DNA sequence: TGTGCCAGCAGTTTCGCCCAATATGGCTACACCTTC. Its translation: CASSFAQYGYTF.